Listed here are 22 T cell receptor beta chains from one sample, sequenced in a study of patients and donors after allogeneic stem cell transplantation. A single record per CDR3 protein comes from TCRdb applying MiXCR to the RT-PCR reads. The sample shows about a million distinct CDR3 sequences, 15% to 20% of them seen only once. Sequenced input: blood, either unsorted or a sorted T cell fraction (not recorded which). These receptors came from a human donor who was either an allogeneic HSCT recipient or a stem cell or donor lymphocyte infusion donor (not recorded which). It is not recorded whose cells these are; they may come from a transplant donor.

The table lists this clonotype with a few counts. The CDR3 reads CAITRDNGETQYF. In nucleotides, the CDR3 is TGTGCCATCACACGGGACAACGGGGAGACCCAGTACTTC. This rearrangement joins TRBV10-3 to TRBJ2-5, with D tentatively TRBD1 (6 bases). Germline assignment: CDR1 ENHRY and CDR2 SYGVKD. Trimming took off 7 bases at V and 5 bases at J, with 14 bases between the two ends. The CDR3 has 13 residues.

This clonotype was seen a handful of times. V and J are TRBV20-1 and TRBJ1-1; D gene uncertain. Germline CDR1 is DFQATT and CDR2 is SNEGSKA (reference sequence). CDR3 length: 13 amino acids. Trimming removed 2 bases at V and 4 bases at J, with 11 bases between. The CDR3 loop reads CSARNPVGTEAFF. The CDR3 DNA is TGCAGTGCTAGAAATCCTGTGGGCACTGAAGCTTTCTTT.

The chain combines TRBV27 with TRBJ2-1, with D tentatively TRBD1 (5 bases). CDR3 length: 16 amino acids. The V end lost 7 bases, the J end lost 0 bases, and 16 bases lay between the germline ends. The germline V gene encodes CDR1 MNHEY and CDR2 SMNVEV (reference sequence). The CDR3 is CASTLWGGSSYNEQFF. CDR3 nucleotide sequence: TGTGCCAGCACCCTTTGGGGCGGTAGCTCCTACAATGAGCAGTTCTTC.

This clonotype was counted a few times. V and J are TRBV2 and TRBJ1-1, with 7 bases that match TRBD1. This CDR3 comprises 14 residues. Unmatched junction bases numbered 2, after V lost 4 bases and J lost 0 bases. Germline V gene lookup returns CDR1 SNHLY and CDR2 FYNNEI. As DNA, the CDR3 is TGTGCCAGCAGTGTGACAGGGTTGAACACTGAAGCTTTCTTT. Its translation: CASSVTGLNTEAFF.

The chain links TRBV20-1 to TRBJ2-5, with a weak D call TRBD1 (6 bases). The CDR3 totals 15 residues. V lost 5 bases, J lost 4 bases, and 20 bases lay in between. Germline values: CDR1 DFQATT, CDR2 SNEGSKA (reference sequence). CDR3 sequence reads: CSASRTDPGRETQYF. As DNA, the CDR3 is TGCAGTGCTTCCCGGACAGACCCCGGGCGAGAGACCCAGTACTTC.

In this sample, this clonotype turned up a few times. The CDR3 region has the DNA TGTGCCAGCAGCTTGTCATTACGCATTACTAATGGCTACACCTTC. This translates into CASSLSLRITNGYTF. The rearrangement uses TRBV5-6 and TRBJ1-2; D is undetermined. This CDR3 contains 15 residues. Germline CDR1 is SGHDT and CDR2 is YYEEEE. Trimming took 1 base from V and 6 from J, leaving 16 bases between them.

This clonotype turned up a few times. This chain links TRBV13 with TRBJ2-7; TRBD2 agrees at 7 bases. Germline V gene sequence: CDR1 PRHDT, CDR2 FYEKMQ (reference sequence). Unmatched junction bases numbered 9, after V lost 4 bases and J lost 3 bases. CDR3 length equals 15 residues. The CDR3 DNA follows: TGTGCCAGCAGCTCTCGTCTAGCGGAGCGCTACGAGCAGTACTTC. It yields the protein CASSSRLAERYEQYF.

The chain couples TRBV24-1 to TRBJ1-5, with a tentative D call TRBD1 (5 bases). V dropped 4 bases and J dropped 5 bases, with 14 bases sitting between them. Per the germline V gene, CDR1 is KGHDR and CDR2 is SFDVKD. This CDR3 comprises 15 residues. This chain's CDR3 is CATSDLDGGDQPQHF. As DNA, the CDR3 is TGTGCCACCAGTGACCTCGACGGGGGAGATCAGCCCCAGCATTTT.

This chain links TRBV3-1 with TRBJ2-5, with 7 bases matching TRBD1. Germline assignment: CDR1 LGHDT and CDR2 YNNKEL (reference sequence). This CDR3 region has 14 residues. The V and J ends lost 4 bases and 5 bases, in that order; junction bases with no gene match: 7. The CDR3 reads CASSRKGGWETQYF. The CDR3, as DNA: TGTGCCAGCAGCCGAAAAGGGGGCTGGGAGACCCAGTACTTC.

Only a few counts were recorded for this clonotype. V gene TRBV29-1 combines with J gene TRBJ2-5; TRBD1 aligns across 7 bases. The trim removed 7 bases at V and 2 bases at J, leaving 1 base unmatched. Germline CDR1 reads SQVTM; CDR2 reads ANQGSEA. The CDR3 loop spans 11 amino acids. CDR3 nucleotides: TGCAGCGCGGGACAGCAAGAGACCCAGTACTTC. Its protein is CSAGQQETQYF.

This clonotype was seen ten or more times. This chain connects TRBV5-6 to TRBJ2-1; 9 bases agree with TRBD1. With V trimmed by 1 base and J by 7 bases, 9 bases remained unmatched. The CDR3 has 16 residues. CDR1 is SGHDT and CDR2 is YYEEEE in the germline V gene. As DNA, the CDR3 is TGTGCCAGCAGCTTGTATTTTAAGGGACAGGGAAATGAGCAGTTCTTC. Protein product: CASSLYFKGQGNEQFF.

The chain couples TRBV7-6 to TRBJ1-2; D possibly corresponds to TRBD1 (5 bases). CDR1 SGHVS and CDR2 FNYEAQ come from the germline V gene. V lost 4 bases to trimming and J lost 11 bases, with 23 bases between them. There are 15 residues in the CDR3. CDR3 bases: TGTGCCAGCAGCTCCCCCGGGGGAGGGAGCTTGTTTTACACCTTC. Amino acids: CASSSPGGGSLFYTF.

The table lists this clonotype with a few counts. This chain uses TRBV30 with TRBJ2-3; D remains unclear. With 0 bases removed from V and 5 bases from J, the gap between germline ends came to 6 bases. The CDR3 covers 12 residues. Germline V CDR1 and CDR2: GTSNPN, SVGIG (reference sequence). CDR3 protein: CAWSVVGDTQYF. DNA for the CDR3: TGTGCCTGGAGTGTGGTGGGAGATACGCAGTATTTT.

This clonotype was detected a few times. The chain is built from TRBV18 and TRBJ2-3; tentative D call: TRBD2 (6 bases). Trimming removed 0 bases from V and 0 bases from J, with 13 bases in between. This CDR3 has 17 residues. The V gene's germline CDR1 is KGHSH and CDR2 LQKENI. The CDR3 reads CASSPPPGSGSTDTQYF. The CDR3 DNA is TGTGCCAGCTCACCACCACCGGGTAGCGGTAGCACAGATACGCAGTATTTT.

The chain links TRBV5-1 to TRBJ1-2; the D is unclear. The CDR3 has 13 amino acids. CDR1 and CDR2 from the germline V gene are SGHRS and YFSETQ. V lost 0 bases and J lost 8, with 11 bases in between. CDR3 DNA sequence: TGCGCCAGCAGCTTGGACTTAATAGAGGGCTACACCTTC. As protein: CASSLDLIEGYTF. Full variable domain (missing parts from reference TRBV5-1 and TRBJ1-2): KAGVTQTPRYLIKTRGQQVTLSCSPISGHRSVSWYQQTPGQGLQFLFEYFSETQRNKGNFPGRFSGRQFSNSRSEMNVSTLELGDSALYLCASSLDLIEGYTFGSGTRLTVV.

The V and J genes are TRBV19 and TRBJ2-1; 8 positions agree with TRBD2. The CDR3 loop spans 17 amino acids. The J segment lost 5 bases and the V segment lost 8 bases, leaving 17 bases of the junction unmatched. CDR1 is LNHDA and CDR2 is SQIVND in the germline V gene (reference sequence). CDR3 nucleotides: TGTGCCAGTGGGGGCTACAGCGGGGGAACCAACGACAATGAGCAGTTCTTC. It encodes CASGGYSGGTNDNEQFF. Full variable domain (remainder filled in from reference TRBV19 and TRBJ2-1): DGGITQSPKYLFRKEGQNVTLSCEQNLNHDAMYWYRQDPGQGLRLIYYSQIVNDFQKGDIAEGYSVSREKKESFPLTVTSAQKNPTAFYLCASGGYSGGTNDNEQFFGPGTRLTVL.

The chain joins TRBV6-2 or TRBV6-3 to TRBJ2-2; no definite D call. Germline CDR1 MNHEY, CDR2 SVGEGT. The CDR3 length is 16 residues. V was pared by 8 bases and J by 2 bases, with 18 bases between. CDR3 region: CASQETRAGNTGELFF. Here the CDR3 DNA reads TGTGCCAGCCAAGAAACTCGAGCTGGCAACACCGGGGAGCTGTTTTTT.

The V and J genes are TRBV25-1 and TRBJ1-1, with 9 bases aligning to TRBD1. V shed 5 bases, J shed 7 bases, and the junction held 8 bases outside the gene matches. Germline V lookup: CDR1 MGHDK, CDR2 SYGVNS. There are 14 residues in the CDR3. The CDR3 protein is CASSPGTGILEAFF. The CDR3 bases are TGTGCCAGCAGTCCCGGGACAGGGATACTTGAAGCTTTCTTT.

The CDR3 nucleotides read TGTGCCAGCAGTGAAATCACCCGACTAGCGGGTGATTACAATGAGCAGTTCTTC. This sequence encodes CASSEITRLAGDYNEQFF. The chain has TRBV2 and TRBJ2-1; 10 bases agree with TRBD2. Germline V gives CDR1 SNHLY, CDR2 FYNNEI. V gave up 2 bases and J gave up 4 bases; unmatched junction bases: 11. The length of the CDR3 is 18 residues.

The chain links TRBV9 to TRBJ2-1; 11 nucleotides align to TRBD2. Germline loops: CDR1 SGDLS, CDR2 YYNGEE. CDR3 length equals 16 residues. V was pared by 0 bases and J by 4 bases, with 3 bases of the junction left unmatched. This chain's CDR3 is CASSVGTSGSYNEQFF. CDR3 coding DNA: TGTGCCAGCAGCGTAGGGACTAGCGGGTCTTACAATGAGCAGTTCTTC.

This clonotype was recorded a few times. The chain joins TRBV20-1 to TRBJ1-1; TRBD1 is a possible D gene (5 bases). Germline V CDR1 and CDR2: DFQATT, SNEGSKA (reference sequence). V was pared by 6 bases and J by 3 bases, with 17 bases between. This CDR3 region has 14 residues. CDR3 sequence: CSAGGISEYTEAFF. CDR3 DNA: TGCAGTGCCGGGGGTATCAGCGAGTACACTGAAGCTTTCTTT.

The V gene is TRBV6-2 or TRBV6-3, the J gene TRBJ1-5; 9 bases match TRBD1. Trimming at V came to 5 bases and at J to 7 bases, leaving 9 bases not matched to a gene. The CDR3 consists of 15 residues. Germline CDR1 reads MNHEY; CDR2 reads SVGEGT. CDR3 DNA sequence: TGTGCCAGCAGTGCCACAGGGGGCAGTGGACAGCCCCAGCATTTT. It encodes CASSATGGSGQPQHF.